Sequencing of this T cell receptor (beta chain) was carried out in a study of identical twins. Using its own MiXCR run on the 5' RACE reads, TCRdb lists one record per CDR3 protein. The data show about 210,000 distinct CDR3 sequences, around 10% seen once. V dropped 4 bases and J dropped 5 bases, with 18 bases sitting between them. CDR1 and CDR2 (germline): SGHRS, YFSETQ. The CDR3 sequence is 15 residues long. Sequenced input: memory (CD45RO+) T cells sorted from blood. This chain joins TRBV5-1 and TRBJ1-1, with D tentatively TRBD1 (6 bases). The clonotype originates from a young woman in good health. The CDR3 DNA reads as TGCGCCAGCAGCGCCCAAGGGGGGGCGGATACTGAAGCTTTCTTT. Translating it yields CASSAQGGADTEAFF.